The entry below gives a single T cell receptor (beta chain) sequence along with its context. There is no known antigen for this receptor. No much larger clonotype is one base removed from it; base qualities were not supplied. This sample was included in a study of T-cell reconstitution after alpha-beta-depleted transplantation in children (dated by TCRdb to 2015 to 2016). Study-level background: T-cell immune reconstitution after TCRalphabeta/CD19-depleted allogeneic hematopoietic cell transplantation in children was quantitatively tracked in the study by means of TCR repertoire profiling. The paper's findings and limits, for the study overall: In some patients, high TCRbeta diversity at day 60 was attributed to recipient T cells and intrathymic progenitors that had survived conditioning. Over the following months the frequencies of hyperexpanded clones went down, and after one year T-cell counts and TCRbeta diversity were mostly credited to newly produced T cells. About two months after transplant, the apparently early recovery of alphabetaT-cell counts reportedly depended on just several hundred clones that had expanded rapidly and came from non-depleted graft cells.

The library was produced with PCR. For sequencing, an Illumina HiSeq 2500 was employed. TCR library preparation used molecular barcoding, with unique molecular identifiers applied to normalize quantification of the TCRbeta repertoire. Starting from the raw public reads, TCRdb applied fastp trimming at Q25, assembled clones with MiXCR and retained in-frame beta chains. Entries that share a CDR3 protein sequence are merged under the most common genes and DNA. This sample holds about a million distinct CDR3 sequences; around 30% were observed only once. The ten biggest clones cover more than 25% of the sample. V is cut by 4 bases and J by 0 bases, and the space between the germline ends is 16 bases. The germline V gene specifies LGHNA as CDR1 and YNFKEQ as CDR2. The CDR3 holds 17 amino acids from the cysteine to the phenylalanine. The retained sequence is limited to the CDR3, 51 bases, with the frame set at the first base.

Per the publication, the treatment or condition label means: allogeneic hematopoietic cell transplantation with graft depleted of TCRalphabeta T cells and CD19 B cells. Transplant recipients were children who received TCRalphabeta/CD19-depleted allogeneic hematopoietic cell grafts. The source of this sequence is a boy less than two years old who had a stem cell transplant for SCID, so the T cells may come from the graft donor. The rearranged chain carries TRBV4-2 and TRBJ2-1; the D call is tentative, TRBD1 or TRBD2, as each matches 6 bases. This material consisted of PBMCs, mostly from graft donor cells, taken 360 days after TCRalphabeta/CD19-depleted stem cell transplant. The nucleotides read TGTGCCAGCAGCCCAGTGGGGGGCCCTCTCTCCTACAATGAGCAGTTCTTC. Translated, this is CASSPVGGPLSYNEQFF.